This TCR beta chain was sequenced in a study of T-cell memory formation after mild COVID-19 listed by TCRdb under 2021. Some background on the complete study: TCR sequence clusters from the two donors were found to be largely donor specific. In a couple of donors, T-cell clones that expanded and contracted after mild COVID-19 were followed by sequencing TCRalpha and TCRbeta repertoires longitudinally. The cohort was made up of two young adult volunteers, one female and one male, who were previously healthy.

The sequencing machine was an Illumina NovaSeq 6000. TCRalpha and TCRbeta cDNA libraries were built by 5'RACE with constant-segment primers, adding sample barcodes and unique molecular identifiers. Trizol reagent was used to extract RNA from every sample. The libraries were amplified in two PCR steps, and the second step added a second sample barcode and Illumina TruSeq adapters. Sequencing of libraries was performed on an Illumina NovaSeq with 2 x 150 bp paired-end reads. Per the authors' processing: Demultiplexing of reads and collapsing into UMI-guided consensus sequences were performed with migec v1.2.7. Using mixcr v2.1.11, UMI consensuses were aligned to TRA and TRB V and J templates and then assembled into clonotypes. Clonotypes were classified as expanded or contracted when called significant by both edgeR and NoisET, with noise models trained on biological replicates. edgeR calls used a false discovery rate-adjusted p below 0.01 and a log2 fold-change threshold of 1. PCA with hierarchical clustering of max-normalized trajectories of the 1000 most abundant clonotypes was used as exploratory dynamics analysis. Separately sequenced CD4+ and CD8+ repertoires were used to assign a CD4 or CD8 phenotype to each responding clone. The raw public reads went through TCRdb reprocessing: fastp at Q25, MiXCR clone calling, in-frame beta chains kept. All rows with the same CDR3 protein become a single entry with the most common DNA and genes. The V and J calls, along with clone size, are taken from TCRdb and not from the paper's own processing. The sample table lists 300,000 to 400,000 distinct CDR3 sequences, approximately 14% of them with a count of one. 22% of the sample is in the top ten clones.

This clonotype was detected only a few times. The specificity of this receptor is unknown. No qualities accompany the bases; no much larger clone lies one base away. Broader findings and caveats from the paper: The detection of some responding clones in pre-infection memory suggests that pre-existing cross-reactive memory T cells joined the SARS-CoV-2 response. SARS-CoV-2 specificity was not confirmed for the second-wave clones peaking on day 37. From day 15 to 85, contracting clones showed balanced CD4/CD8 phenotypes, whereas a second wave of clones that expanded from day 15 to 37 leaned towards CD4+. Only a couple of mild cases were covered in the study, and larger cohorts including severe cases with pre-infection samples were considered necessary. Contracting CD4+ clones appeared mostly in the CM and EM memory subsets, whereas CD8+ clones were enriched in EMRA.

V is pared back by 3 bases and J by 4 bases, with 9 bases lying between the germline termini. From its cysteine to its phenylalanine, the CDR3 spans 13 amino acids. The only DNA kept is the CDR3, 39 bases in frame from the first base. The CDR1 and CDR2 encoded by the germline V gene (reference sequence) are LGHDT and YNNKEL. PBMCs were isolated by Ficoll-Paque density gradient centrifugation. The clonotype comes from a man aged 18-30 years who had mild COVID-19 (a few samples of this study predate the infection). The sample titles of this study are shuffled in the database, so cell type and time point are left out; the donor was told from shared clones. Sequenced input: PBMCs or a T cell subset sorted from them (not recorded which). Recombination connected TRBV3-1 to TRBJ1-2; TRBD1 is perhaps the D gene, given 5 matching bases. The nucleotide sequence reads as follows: TGTGCCAGCAGCCACAGGGCGACCTATGGCTACACCTTC. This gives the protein CASSHRATYGYTF.